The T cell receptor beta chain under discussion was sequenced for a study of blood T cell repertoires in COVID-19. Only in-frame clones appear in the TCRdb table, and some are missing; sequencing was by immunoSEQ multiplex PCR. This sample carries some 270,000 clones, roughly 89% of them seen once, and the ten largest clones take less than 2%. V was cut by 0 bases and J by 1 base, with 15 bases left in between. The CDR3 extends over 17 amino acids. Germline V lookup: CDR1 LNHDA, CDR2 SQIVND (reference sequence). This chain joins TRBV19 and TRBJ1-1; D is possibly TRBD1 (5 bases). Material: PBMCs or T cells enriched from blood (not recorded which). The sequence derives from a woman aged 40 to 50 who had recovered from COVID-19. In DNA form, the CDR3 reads TGTGCCAGTAGTATAGATATACGGGACTTTGGGAACACTGAAGCTTTCTTT. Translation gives CASSIDIRDFGNTEAFF. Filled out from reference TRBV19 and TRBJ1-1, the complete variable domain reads DGGITQSPKYLFRKEGQNVTLSCEQNLNHDAMYWYRQDPGQGLRLIYYSQIVNDFQKGDIAEGYSVSREKKESFPLTVTSAQKNPTAFYLCASSIDIRDFGNTEAFFGQGTRLTVV.